This TCR beta chain was sequenced during a study of T cell repertoires in cytomegalovirus infection. Whole-study context: Epitope selection comprised recently identified HLA-C-restricted CMV epitopes and well-studied HLA-B-restricted CMV epitopes. Public TCR beta signature analysis indicated the presence of both CMV infection and matching HLA type. General study findings and limits: What dominated the ex vivo response were HLA-C-restricted CMV-specific TCR beta clonotypes.

Note on this clonotype: Antigen unknown.

TCRdb independently ran MiXCR on the reads; one entry per CDR3 protein. The sample carries approximately 730,000 distinct CDR3 sequences, 25% to 30% recorded once. This CDR3 region has 17 residues. Germline lookup yields CDR1 SGHVS and CDR2 FQNEAQ. The germline V and J ends were trimmed by 1 base and 7 bases, with 23 bases remaining between them. This sequence originates from a human donor in good health (CMV status not recorded). Some clones in this sample may be carry-over from other donors' samples. This chain links TRBV7-8 with TRBJ2-7; D remains ambiguous. The sequencing used cultured CD8+ T cells from PBMCs, collected from culture after CMV antigen stimulation. CDR3 nucleotide sequence: TGTGCCAGCAGCTTAGTTACGGCAGGCCGGCTACTACTGGAGCAGTACTTC. Protein sequence: CASSLVTAGRLLLEQYF.